A single sample is the source of the 21 T cell receptor beta chains below, sequenced in a study of control samples from healthy donors and cancer patients. Assay used: immunoSEQ multiplex PCR; TCRdb lists only in-frame clones, some missing. The repertoire holds around 100,000 clones, with about 89% as singletons. Sequenced input: blood. The source is a man aged 25 to 45 in good health.

The chain links TRBV7-9 to TRBJ1-2; 8 nucleotides align to TRBD1. Germline V CDR1 and CDR2: SEHNR, FQNEAQ (reference sequence). V lost 7 bases and J lost 8; bases outside the gene matches: 3. This CDR3 region has 11 residues. CDR3 sequence reads: CASMGQDGYTF. CDR3 DNA: TGTGCCAGCATGGGACAGGACGGCTACACCTTC. Variable domain in full (rest from reference TRBV7-9 and TRBJ1-2): DTGVSQNPRHKITKRGQNVTFRCDPISEHNRLYWYRQTLGQGPEFLTYFQNEAQLEKSRLLSDRFSAERPKGSFSTLEIQRTEQGDSAMYLCASMGQDGYTFGSGTRLTVV.

As for this clone: The junction departs from the called germline gene at one end, perhaps through a read error. The CDR3 sequence is CARSCGGGEGEQFF. In nucleotides, the CDR3 is TGCGCCCGCAGCTGCGGGGGGGGCGAGGGTGAGCAGTTCTTC. J is TRBJ2-1 and V is TRBV5-1; 9 bases are a match to TRBD2. Germline V gene sequence: CDR1 SGHRS, CDR2 YFSETQ. The CDR3 totals 14 residues. Full variable domain (outside the CDR3, taken from reference TRBV5-1 and TRBJ2-1): KAGVTQTPRYLIKTRGQQVTLSCSPISGHRSVSWYQQTPGQGLQFLFEYFSETQRNKGNFPGRFSGRQFSNSRSEMNVSTLELGDSALYLCARSCGGGEGEQFFGPGTRLTVL.

The chain carries TRBV5-4 and TRBJ1-4; TRBD1 aligns across 7 bases. This CDR3 contains 15 residues. CDR1 and CDR2 from the germline V gene are SGHNT and YYREEE (reference sequence). With 2 bases clipped from V and 5 bases from J, the junction kept 6 bases outside the gene matches. Here the CDR3 DNA reads TGTGCCAGCAGCTTCGGGACAGTCATAAATGAAAAACTGTTTTTT. It is translated as CASSFGTVINEKLFF.

V and J are TRBV6-6 and TRBJ1-5; D gene uncertain. The CDR3 consists of 14 residues. V lost 1 base and J lost 2, with 6 bases in between. CDR1 and CDR2 (germline): MNHNY, SVGAGI (reference sequence). The CDR3 DNA follows: TGTGCCAGCAGTTACTATGAGGGCAATCAGCCCCAGCATTTT. Translation: CASSYYEGNQPQHF.

This clone was counted once. V is TRBV7-9 and J is TRBJ1-4, with D uncertain. This CDR3 contains 15 residues. V dropped 2 bases and J dropped 0 bases, with 7 bases sitting between them. CDR1 is SEHNR and CDR2 is FQNEAQ in the germline V gene (reference sequence). For the CDR3, the DNA is TGTGCCAGCAGCTTACAGGCAGCAACTAATGAAAAACTGTTTTTT. Translating it yields CASSLQAATNEKLFF.

The genes are TRBV19 and TRBJ1-3; D is perhaps TRBD1 (5 bases). Looked up from germline, CDR1 is LNHDA and CDR2 is SQIVND (reference sequence). Trimming cost V 3 bases and J 4 bases, with 7 bases left between them. This CDR3 comprises 13 residues. The CDR3 region has the DNA TGTGCCAGTAGTATCGGGACCGGAAACACCATATATTTT. This encodes CASSIGTGNTIYF.

The CDR3 bases are TGTGCCAGCAGCCCAAGACAGGGGGTTGGCTACACCTTC. Protein product: CASSPRQGVGYTF. This chain joins TRBV5-4 and TRBJ1-2; 9 bases line up with TRBD1. The trim removed 4 bases at V and 7 bases at J, leaving 5 bases unmatched. The V gene's germline CDR1 is SGHNT and CDR2 YYREEE (reference sequence). The CDR3 totals 13 residues.

V and J are TRBV11-2 and TRBJ2-5; D may be TRBD1 (6 bases). CDR1 is SGHAT and CDR2 is FQNNGV in the germline V gene. The CDR3 sequence is 15 residues long. The V gene lost 5 bases and the J gene lost 3 bases, with 16 bases spanning the gap. CDR3 sequence: CASSTTETGKETQYF. The CDR3 DNA follows: TGTGCCAGCAGCACCACCGAAACAGGGAAAGAGACCCAGTACTTC. Full variable domain (outside the CDR3, taken from reference TRBV11-2 and TRBJ2-5): EAGVAQSPRYKIIEKRQSVAFWCNPISGHATLYWYQQILGQGPKLLIQFQNNGVVDDSQLPKDRFSAERLKGVDSTLKIQPAKLEDSAVYLCASSTTETGKETQYFGPGTRLLVL.

This chain joins TRBV5-1 and TRBJ2-3, with D possibly TRBD1 on 5 matching bases. V shed 0 bases and J shed 3 bases, with 8 bases lying between them. Germline CDR1 reads SGHRS; CDR2 reads YFSETQ. The CDR3 is 14 amino acids. The CDR3 coding sequence is TGCGCCAGCAGCTTGGTACCAGGGACAGATACGCAGTATTTT. Protein sequence: CASSLVPGTDTQYF. The whole variable domain, remainder taken from reference TRBV5-1 and TRBJ2-3, is KAGVTQTPRYLIKTRGQQVTLSCSPISGHRSVSWYQQTPGQGLQFLFEYFSETQRNKGNFPGRFSGRQFSNSRSEMNVSTLELGDSALYLCASSLVPGTDTQYFGPGTRLTVL.

J is TRBJ1-5 and V is TRBV5-8; D gene ambiguous. Germline values: CDR1 SGHTS, CDR2 YDEGEE. The CDR3 runs 16 residues. Trimming took 4 bases from V and 2 from J, leaving 16 bases between them. This CDR3 reads CASSSRTGFRNQPQHF. The CDR3 DNA is TGTGCCAGCAGCAGCAGGACCGGGTTTCGCAATCAGCCCCAGCATTTT. The whole variable domain, remainder taken from reference TRBV5-8 and TRBJ1-5, is EAGVTQSPTHLIKTRGQQATLRCSPISGHTSVYWYQQALGLGLQFLLWYDEGEERNRGNFPPRFSGRQFPNYSSELNVNALELEDSALYLCASSSRTGFRNQPQHFGDGTRLSIL.

J is TRBJ1-1 and V is TRBV6-2 or TRBV6-3; 11 bases are a match to TRBD1. Germline values: CDR1 MNHEY, CDR2 SVGEGT. V lost 2 bases, J lost 6 bases, and 2 bases stayed unmatched. The CDR3 contains 14 residues. CDR3 amino acids: CASSYGQGAAEAFF. The CDR3 DNA sequence: TGTGCCAGCAGTTACGGACAGGGGGCCGCTGAAGCTTTCTTT.

V is TRBV3-1 (or the pseudogene TRBV3-2) and J is TRBJ2-3; D not certain. Germline loops: CDR1 LGHDT, CDR2 YNNKEL (reference sequence). The CDR3 runs 15 residues. Between the trimmed V and J ends, which lost 0 bases and 5 bases, there was a span of 12 bases. As DNA, the CDR3 is TGTGCCAGCAGCCAAGATACGAGCGATCAAGATACGCAGTATTTT. It yields the protein CASSQDTSDQDTQYF.

The V gene is TRBV12-5, the J gene TRBJ1-3; no definite D call. V was clipped by 0 bases and J by 0 bases, with 12 bases between them. The germline CDR1 and CDR2 sequences are LGHNT and FRNRAP. The CDR3 totals 17 residues. The DNA for the CDR3 is TGTGCTAGTGGTTTGGTGGACCTAAGAAACTCTGGAAACACCATATATTTT. Encoded protein: CASGLVDLRNSGNTIYF.

This clone is a singleton in its sample. This chain links TRBV4-1 with TRBJ2-1; no definite D call. The CDR3 totals 18 residues. V was cut by 0 bases and J by 1 base, with 16 bases left in between. Per the germline V gene, CDR1 is MGHRA and CDR2 is YSYEKL. The CDR3 sequence: CASSQDRTTSRSYNEQFF. DNA for the CDR3: TGCGCCAGCAGCCAAGACCGCACCACCTCGCGATCCTACAATGAGCAGTTCTTC.

The chain recombines TRBV30 with TRBJ1-2; D possibly corresponds to TRBD1 (5 bases). The germline gives CDR1 GTSNPN, CDR2 SVGIG (reference sequence). The CDR3 is 14 residues long. The V end lost 5 bases, the J end lost 4 bases, and 17 bases lay between the germline ends. The CDR3 here is CAWWGGVHGYGYTF. CDR3 sequence (DNA): TGTGCCTGGTGGGGAGGGGTTCACGGCTATGGCTACACCTTC.

The chain links TRBV30 to TRBJ1-3; D uncertain. Germline V gene lookup returns CDR1 GTSNPN and CDR2 SVGIG (reference sequence). The CDR3 extends over 14 amino acids. Trimming cost V 2 bases and J 6 bases, with 14 bases left between them. Here the CDR3 reads CAWSMGDYENTIYF. The CDR3 DNA is TGTGCCTGGAGTATGGGAGACTACGAAAACACCATATATTTT.

The CDR3 is CASTPDMGQGYGYTF. In nucleotides, the CDR3 is TGCGCCAGCACTCCTGACATGGGGCAGGGCTATGGCTACACCTTC. This chain connects TRBV5-1 to TRBJ1-2; perhaps TRBD1 as D (5 bases). The germline CDR1 and CDR2 sequences are SGHRS and YFSETQ. There are 15 residues in the CDR3. V lost 6 bases, J lost 4 bases, and 19 bases lay in between.

V usage is TRBV18 and J usage is TRBJ2-4, with TRBD2 identical over 15 bases. CDR1 and CDR2 (germline): KGHSH, LQKENI. The length of the CDR3 is 20 residues. Trimming removed 1 base from V and 0 bases from J; junction bases left unmatched: 7. The DNA of the CDR3 is TGTGCCAGCTCACCACTAGGGACTAGCGGGGGGAACGAAGCCAAAAACATTCAGTACTTC. Translation gives CASSPLGTSGGNEAKNIQYF.

The gene calls are TRBV14 and TRBJ1-2, with 7 positions matching TRBD1. This CDR3 region has 15 residues. Germline V gene lookup returns CDR1 SGHDN and CDR2 FVKESK. Trimming at V came to 4 bases and at J to 5 bases, leaving 10 bases not matched to a gene. The CDR3 is CASSPSGAGGYGYTF. The CDR3 DNA follows: TGTGCCAGCAGCCCCTCAGGGGCAGGGGGATATGGCTACACCTTC.

The genes are TRBV24-1 and TRBJ2-7, with no clear D. The CDR3 is 11 amino acids. In germline, CDR1 is KGHDR, CDR2 SFDVKD. V was clipped by 4 bases and J by 6 bases, with 6 bases between them. In DNA form, the CDR3 reads TGTGCCACCAGTGAAAACAGCGAGCAGTACGTC. Translation gives CATSENSEQYV.

The chain joins TRBV27 to TRBJ2-2; D remains ambiguous. Germline V gives CDR1 MNHEY, CDR2 SMNVEV (reference sequence). There are 15 residues in the CDR3. V was shortened by 5 bases and J by 0 bases, with 10 bases between the two germline ends. The CDR3 DNA is TGTGCCAGCAGTCGACGACCCCCGAACACCGGGGAGCTGTTTTTT. This codes for CASSRRPPNTGELFF.